This T cell receptor beta chain derives from a study of identical twins. Template switching (which added a universal primer site) was used, and cDNA carried unique molecular identifiers. TCRdb re-analysed the 5' RACE reads in MiXCR, keeping a single row per CDR3 protein. The data hold some 100,000 distinct CDR3 sequences, with around 5.5% observed a single time. General observations from the study: Invariant populations such as MAIT and iNKT cells could partly muddle zero-insertion analyses. High-abundance cord blood beta clonotypes had fewer insertions; memory repertoires showed none.

This CDR3 spans 14 amino acids. CDR1 and CDR2 (germline): DFQATT, SNEGSKA (reference sequence). V shed 3 bases and J shed 5 bases, with 16 bases lying between them. Ten or more counts support this clonotype. Its antigen is undetermined. Every donor was a healthy Caucasian. The clonotype originates from a woman between 50 and 59 years old in good health. The V and J genes are TRBV20-1 and TRBJ2-5, with D unclear. The specimen was memory T cells sorted from blood. CDR3 loop: CSASARAGWETQYF. CDR3 DNA: TGCAGTGCTAGTGCGCGCGCCGGATGGGAGACCCAGTACTTC.